These 5 T cell receptor beta chains were all obtained from the same sample, sequenced in a study of spatial heterogeneity in lung cancer. Indicated time point: sample taken at primary tumor resection. Whole RNA, which was extracted from tumor, nontumor lung tissue or frozen PBMC, was sequenced without any cell sorting. TCRdb used MiXCR to reprocess the 5' RACE reads, holding one entry per CDR3 protein. This table has 50,000 to 65,000 distinct CDR3 sequences, about 8% appearing once. The sample here was PBMCs, taken at surgery. The receptors derive from a female donor with early-stage non-small cell lung cancer.

Remarks on this clonotype: Relative to the germline gene, one junction end is altered; a read error may explain this. This rearrangement joins TRBV10-3 to TRBJ1-2, with 7 bases fitting TRBD1. CDR3 size: 11 residues. Germline V gives CDR1 ENHRY, CDR2 SYGVKD. The CDR3 region has the DNA TGTGCCATCAGCGGAGGGGGCCTACCCCTATTC. Protein: CAISGGGLPLF.

This clonotype came up many times. The chain carries TRBV20-1 and TRBJ2-6; D is uncertain. V lost 0 bases and J 0 bases, leaving 15 bases between the germline ends. The CDR3 spans 18 residues. Per germline, CDR1 DFQATT and CDR2 SNEGSKA (reference sequence). The CDR3 DNA reads as TGCAGTGCTAGAGATCCGGAAACGGTCCACTCTGGGGCCAACGTCCTGACTTTC. Translated: CSARDPETVHSGANVLTF.

This clonotype has ten or more counts. The chain has TRBV7-6 and TRBJ2-7; unclear D gene. Between the trimmed V and J ends, which lost 1 base and 6 bases, there was a span of 4 bases. CDR1 and CDR2 (germline): SGHVS, FNYEAQ. The CDR3 totals 11 residues. CDR3 residues: CASSLDREQYF. The CDR3 DNA reads as TGTGCCAGCAGCTTAGACCGCGAGCAGTACTTC. Based on the CDR3 plus reference TRBV7-6 and TRBJ2-7, the full variable domain is GAGVSQSPRYKVTKRGQDVALRCDPISGHVSLYWYRQALGQGPEFLTYFNYEAQQDKSGLPNDRFSAERPEGSISTLTIQRTEQRDSAMYRCASSLDREQYFGPGTRLTVT.

This chain joins TRBV12-3 or TRBV12-4 and TRBJ1-4, with unresolved D. With 6 bases removed from V and 8 bases from J, the gap between germline ends came to 16 bases. The CDR3 extends over 14 amino acids. The DNA of the CDR3 is TGTGCCAGCAGCCTCCTTGTCCCGGGGGAAAAACTGTTTTTT. It specifies CASSLLVPGEKLFF.

This clonotype was recorded many times. This chain connects TRBV28 to TRBJ1-6; 9 nucleotides line up with TRBD1. CDR1 is MDHEN, CDR2 SYDVKM, per germline. After removal of 5 bases from V and 7 bases from J, the junction contained 6 bases not matched to a gene. The CDR3 is 15 amino acids. Written as DNA, the CDR3 is TGTGCCAGCAGTAATCCGGGACAGGGAAATTCACCCCTCCACTTT. The encoded protein is CASSNPGQGNSPLHF. Together with reference TRBV28 and TRBJ1-6, the CDR3 gives the full variable domain: DVKVTQSSRYLVKRTGEKVFLECVQDMDHENMFWYRQDPGLGLRLIYFSYDVKMKEKGDIPEGYSVSREKKERFSLILESASTNQTSMYLCASSNPGQGNSPLHFGNGTRLTVT.